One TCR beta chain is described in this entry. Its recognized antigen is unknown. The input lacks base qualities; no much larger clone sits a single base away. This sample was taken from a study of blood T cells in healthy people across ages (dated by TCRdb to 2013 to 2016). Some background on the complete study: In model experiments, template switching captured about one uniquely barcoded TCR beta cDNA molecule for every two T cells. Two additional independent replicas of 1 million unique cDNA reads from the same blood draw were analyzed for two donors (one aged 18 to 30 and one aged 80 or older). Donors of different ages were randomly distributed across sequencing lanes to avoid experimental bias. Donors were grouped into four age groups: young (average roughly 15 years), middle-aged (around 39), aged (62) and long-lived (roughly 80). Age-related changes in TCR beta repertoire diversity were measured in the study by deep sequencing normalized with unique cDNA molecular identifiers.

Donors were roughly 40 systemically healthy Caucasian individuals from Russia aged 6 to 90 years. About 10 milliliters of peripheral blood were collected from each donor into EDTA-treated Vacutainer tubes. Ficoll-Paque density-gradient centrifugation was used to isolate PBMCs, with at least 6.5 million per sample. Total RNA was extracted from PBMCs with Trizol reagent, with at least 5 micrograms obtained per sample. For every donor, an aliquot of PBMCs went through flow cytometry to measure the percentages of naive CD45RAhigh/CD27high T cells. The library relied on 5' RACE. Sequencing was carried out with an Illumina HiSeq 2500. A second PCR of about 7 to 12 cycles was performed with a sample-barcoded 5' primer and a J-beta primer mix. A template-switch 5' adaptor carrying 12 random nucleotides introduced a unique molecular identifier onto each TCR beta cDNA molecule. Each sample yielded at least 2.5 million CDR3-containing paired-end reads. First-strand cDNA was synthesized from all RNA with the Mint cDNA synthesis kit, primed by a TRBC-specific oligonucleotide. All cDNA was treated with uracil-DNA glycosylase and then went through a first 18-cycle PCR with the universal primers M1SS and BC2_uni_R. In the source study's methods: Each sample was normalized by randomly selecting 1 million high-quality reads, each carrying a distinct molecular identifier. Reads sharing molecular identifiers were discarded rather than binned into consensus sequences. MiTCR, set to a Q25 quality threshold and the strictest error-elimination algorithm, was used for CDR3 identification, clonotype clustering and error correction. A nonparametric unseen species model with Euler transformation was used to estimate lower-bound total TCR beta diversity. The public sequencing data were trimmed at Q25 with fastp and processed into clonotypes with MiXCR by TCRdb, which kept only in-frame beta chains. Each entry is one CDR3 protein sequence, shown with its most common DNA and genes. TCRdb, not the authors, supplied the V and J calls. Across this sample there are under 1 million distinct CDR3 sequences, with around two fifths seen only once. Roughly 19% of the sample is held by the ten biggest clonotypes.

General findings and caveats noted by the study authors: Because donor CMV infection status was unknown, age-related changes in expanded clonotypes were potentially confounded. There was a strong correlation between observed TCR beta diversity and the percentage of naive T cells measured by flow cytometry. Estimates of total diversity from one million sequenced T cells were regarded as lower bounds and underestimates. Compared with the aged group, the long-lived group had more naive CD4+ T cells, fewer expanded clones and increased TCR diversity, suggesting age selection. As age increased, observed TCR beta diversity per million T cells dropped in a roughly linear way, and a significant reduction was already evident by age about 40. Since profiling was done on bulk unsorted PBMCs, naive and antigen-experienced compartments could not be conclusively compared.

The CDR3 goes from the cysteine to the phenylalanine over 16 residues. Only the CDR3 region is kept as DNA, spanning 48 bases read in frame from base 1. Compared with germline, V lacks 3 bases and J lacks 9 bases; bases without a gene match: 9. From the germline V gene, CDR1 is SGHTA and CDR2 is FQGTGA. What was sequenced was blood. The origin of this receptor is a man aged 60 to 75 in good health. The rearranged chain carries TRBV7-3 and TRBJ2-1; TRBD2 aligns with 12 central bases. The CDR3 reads CASSFSTSGGRGEQFF. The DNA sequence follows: TGTGCCAGCAGCTTCTCCACTAGCGGGGGGCGAGGTGAGCAGTTCTTC. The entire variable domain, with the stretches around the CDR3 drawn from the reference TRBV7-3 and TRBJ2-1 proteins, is GAGVSQTPSNKVTEKGKYVELRCDPISGHTALYWYRQSLGQGPEFLIYFQGTGAADDSGLPNDRFFAVRPEGSVSTLKIQRTERGDSAVYLCASSFSTSGGRGEQFFGPGTRLTVL.